The 24 T cell receptor beta chains below were found in one sample sequenced in a study of blood T cell repertoires in COVID-19. Sequencing used immunoSEQ multiplex PCR; TCRdb keeps in-frame clones, though not all of them. The table records some 270,000 clones, around 89% of them present only once. Input material: peripheral blood. The receptors derive from a man younger than 40 with acute or convalescent COVID-19.

The genes are TRBV7-9 and TRBJ2-7, with a possible D match to TRBD1 (5 bases). Germline V gene sequence: CDR1 SEHNR, CDR2 FQNEAQ (reference sequence). Trimming took off 5 bases at V and 0 bases at J, with 11 bases between the two ends. The CDR3 covers 14 residues. The CDR3 coding sequence is TGTGCCAGCAGCACCCCTGGGGCCTCCTACGAGCAGTACTTC. It specifies CASSTPGASYEQYF.

This chain links TRBV12-3 or TRBV12-4 with TRBJ2-1; D uncertain. Trimming pared 3 bases from V and 4 bases from J, leaving 7 bases between. This CDR3 comprises 13 residues. Here the CDR3 DNA reads TGTGCCAGCAGTTTTGGGCGATACAATGAGCAGTTCTTC. Amino acid sequence: CASSFGRYNEQFF.

This chain connects TRBV29-1 to TRBJ2-7, with a tentative D call TRBD1 (5 bases). CDR1 is SQVTM, CDR2 ANQGSEA, per germline. This CDR3 spans 11 amino acids. Between the trimmed V and J ends, which lost 3 bases and 4 bases, there was a span of 7 bases. The CDR3 sequence is CSVESGYEQYF. DNA of the CDR3: TGCAGCGTTGAGTCAGGGTACGAGCAGTACTTC.

This clone was found once. The chain employs TRBV5-1 and TRBJ2-7, with D maybe TRBD2 (6 bases). The V gene lost 4 bases and the J gene lost 3 bases, with 14 bases spanning the gap. The CDR3 extends over 14 amino acids. Germline lookup yields CDR1 SGHRS and CDR2 YFSETQ. CDR3 in amino acids: CASSAGRQGYEQYF. CDR3 coding DNA: TGCGCCAGCAGCGCAGGGAGGCAGGGCTACGAGCAGTACTTC.

This chain connects TRBV6-5 to TRBJ2-7, with D tentatively TRBD2 (7 bases). CDR3 length: 14 residues. Trimming cost V 6 bases and J 3 bases, with 15 bases left between them. CDR1 and CDR2 from the germline V gene are MNHEY and SVGAGI. In DNA, the CDR3 is TGTGCCAGCAGCACCGGCGGGGGCGACTACGAGCAGTACTTC. Its translation: CASSTGGGDYEQYF.

The J gene is TRBJ1-5, the V gene TRBV27, with TRBD1 matching over 9 bases. Germline trimming cut 4 bases from V and 11 bases from J; bases unmatched to any gene: 3. The CDR3 is 12 residues long. The germline V gene has CDR1 MNHEY and CDR2 SMNVEV (reference sequence). The CDR3, as DNA: TGTGCCAGCAGTTCCTGGACAGGGGCCCAGCATTTT. Protein sequence: CASSSWTGAQHF.

The rearrangement uses TRBV28 and TRBJ2-1; a weak D match, TRBD2 (7 bases). Germline V gene sequence: CDR1 MDHEN, CDR2 SYDVKM. Trimming took off 3 bases at V and 8 bases at J, with 14 bases between the two ends. This CDR3 region has 14 residues. The CDR3 region is CASSFRGGTHEQFF. The DNA of the CDR3 is TGTGCCAGCAGTTTTAGGGGGGGTACCCATGAGCAGTTCTTC.

This chain joins TRBV7-9 and TRBJ2-5, with TRBD2 matching over 7 bases. Trimming at V came to 3 bases and at J to 5 bases, leaving 3 bases not matched to a gene. Germline V lookup: CDR1 SEHNR, CDR2 FQNEAQ (reference sequence). The CDR3 loop spans 13 amino acids. The CDR3 spells CASSFGAGETQYF. CDR3 in DNA: TGTGCCAGCAGCTTTGGAGCGGGGGAGACCCAGTACTTC.

V is TRBV5-5 and J is TRBJ2-1, with 10 bases that match TRBD1. With 0 bases clipped from V and 5 bases from J, the junction kept 5 bases outside the gene matches. The CDR3 is made up of 16 amino acids. In germline, CDR1 is SGHKS, CDR2 YYEKEE (reference sequence). The CDR3 DNA follows: TGTGCCAGCAGCTTGGAAGGGACAGGGGTAAACAATGAGCAGTTCTTC. Amino acids: CASSLEGTGVNNEQFF. The full variable domain, its missing parts supplied by reference TRBV5-5 and TRBJ2-1, is DAGVTQSPTHLIKTRGQQVTLRCSPISGHKSVSWYQQVLGQGPQFIFQYYEKEERGRGNFPDRFSARQFPNYSSELNVNALLLGDSALYLCASSLEGTGVNNEQFFGPGTRLTVL.

The genes are TRBV28 and TRBJ1-2; no firm D call. Per the germline V gene, CDR1 is MDHEN and CDR2 is SYDVKM. V was pared by 4 bases and J by 6 bases, with 6 bases between. The CDR3 loop spans 11 amino acids. The DNA of the CDR3 is TGTGCCAGCAGTTCTATCCATGGCTACACCTTC. It encodes CASSSIHGYTF.

The V and J genes are TRBV12-3 or TRBV12-4 and TRBJ1-6, with 7 positions matching TRBD1. This CDR3 has 13 amino acids. Trimming took 6 bases from V and 7 from J; bases not matched to a gene: 3. CDR3 DNA sequence: TGTGCCAGCAGGCCGGGACAGAATTCACCCCTCCACTTT. It codes for CASRPGQNSPLHF.

This chain joins TRBV24-1 and TRBJ2-1; 9 bases are shared with TRBD1. V lost 3 bases to trimming and J lost 3 bases; unmatched junction nucleotides: 2. This CDR3 is built from 15 residues. Germline V lookup: CDR1 KGHDR, CDR2 SFDVKD. This CDR3 is CATSDLTGGYNEQFF. In DNA form, the CDR3 reads TGTGCCACCAGTGATCTGACAGGGGGCTACAATGAGCAGTTCTTC.

The chain couples TRBV12-3 or TRBV12-4 to TRBJ2-3; D unclear. Trimming took off 10 bases at V and 2 bases at J, with 10 bases between the two ends. CDR3 length: 12 amino acids. CDR3 in amino acids: CAIDQITDTQYF. The CDR3 DNA reads as TGTGCCATCGATCAGATCACAGATACGCAGTATTTT.

As DNA, the CDR3 is TGTGCCAGCAGTTTAAGTGCGGGAGGCCACTACAATGAGCAGTTCTTC. Translating it yields CASSLSAGGHYNEQFF. The chain joins TRBV28 to TRBJ2-1, with 8 bases matching TRBD2. In germline, CDR1 is MDHEN, CDR2 SYDVKM. V lost 2 bases to trimming and J lost 3 bases; unmatched junction nucleotides: 6. The CDR3 runs 16 residues.

The chain couples TRBV19 to TRBJ1-3; tentatively, D is TRBD1 (5 bases). Germline CDR1 reads LNHDA; CDR2 reads SQIVND (reference sequence). This CDR3 has 13 residues. V was clipped by 7 bases and J by 6 bases, with 13 bases between them. The CDR3 DNA sequence: TGTGCCAGTACCCGGGGGAGCCAAAACACCATATATTTT. Its translation is CASTRGSQNTIYF. The whole variable domain, filled in from reference TRBV19 and TRBJ1-3, reads DGGITQSPKYLFRKEGQNVTLSCEQNLNHDAMYWYRQDPGQGLRLIYYSQIVNDFQKGDIAEGYSVSREKKESFPLTVTSAQKNPTAFYLCASTRGSQNTIYFGEGSWLTVV.

This clone showed up just a few times. The chain has TRBV28 and TRBJ1-5, with D unclear. Germline V gene data show CDR1 as MDHEN and CDR2 as SYDVKM. Trimming left V 5 bases short and J 2 bases short, with 13 bases between. The CDR3 has 15 amino acids. CDR3 amino acids: CASSREESRNQPQHF. In nucleotides, the CDR3 is TGTGCCAGCAGTAGGGAGGAGAGCCGCAATCAGCCCCAGCATTTT.

The gene calls are TRBV3-1 (or the pseudogene TRBV3-2) and TRBJ1-4, with D maybe TRBD1 (5 bases). The germline V gene has CDR1 LGHDT and CDR2 YNNKEL (reference sequence). The CDR3 consists of 14 residues. V lost 4 bases and J lost 5, with 11 bases in between. In DNA, the CDR3 is TGTGCCAGCAGCCTAAGGGGTGAAAATGAAAAACTGTTTTTT. Its protein product is CASSLRGENEKLFF.

The CDR3 DNA sequence: TGTGCCAGCAGTCCGGGGGGAGGGGTGGCGGGAAACACCATATATTTT. Amino acids: CASSPGGGVAGNTIYF. The rearrangement uses TRBV28 and TRBJ1-3; D is possibly TRBD1 (5 bases). V dropped 5 bases and J dropped 4 bases, with 18 bases sitting between them. This CDR3 is built from 16 residues. Germline V gene lookup returns CDR1 MDHEN and CDR2 SYDVKM.

In this sample, this clone turned up once. V gene TRBV28 combines with J gene TRBJ2-2, with D tentatively TRBD1 (6 bases). The germline CDR1 and CDR2 sequences are MDHEN and SYDVKM. Between the trimmed V and J ends, which lost 6 bases and 2 bases, there was a span of 13 bases. CDR3 length: 15 residues. CDR3 protein: CASRPQGYNTGELFF. For the CDR3, the DNA is TGTGCCAGCAGACCTCAGGGGTACAACACCGGGGAGCTGTTTTTT.

The chain links TRBV5-6 to TRBJ1-6, with 11 bases that match TRBD1. The ends lost 4 bases at V and 2 bases at J; junction bases unmatched: 8. Germline V CDR1 and CDR2: SGHDT, YYEEEE. The CDR3 runs 18 residues. CDR3 coding DNA: TGTGCCAGCAGCGGGGGGACAGGGGGTATAGCCTATAATTCACCCCTCCACTTT. It yields the protein CASSGGTGGIAYNSPLHF.

This clone was recorded only once. The genes are TRBV28 and TRBJ1-4; D unresolved. The V gene lost 4 bases and the J gene lost 3 bases, with 6 bases spanning the gap. Germline values: CDR1 MDHEN, CDR2 SYDVKM. The CDR3 runs to 13 residues. CDR3 DNA sequence: TGTGCCAGCAGTTCCCCAGCTAATGAAAAACTGTTTTTT. It is translated as CASSSPANEKLFF.

This rearrangement joins TRBV5-1 to TRBJ2-5, with 8 bases matching TRBD2. The V gene's germline CDR1 is SGHRS and CDR2 YFSETQ. Trimming at V came to 4 bases and at J to 5 bases, leaving 4 bases not matched to a gene. CDR3 length: 13 residues. The CDR3 reads CASSPGRDETQYF. The CDR3 coding sequence is TGCGCCAGCAGCCCCGGGAGGGACGAGACCCAGTACTTC.

The rearrangement uses TRBV28 and TRBJ1-1, with D perhaps matching TRBD1 (5 bases). Between the trimmed V and J ends, which lost 3 bases and 3 bases, there was a span of 20 bases. The CDR3 loop spans 17 amino acids. Germline assignment: CDR1 MDHEN and CDR2 SYDVKM. The CDR3: CASSLYTHSRGDTEAFF. The CDR3 DNA reads as TGTGCCAGCAGTTTGTATACCCACTCACGGGGGGACACTGAAGCTTTCTTT.

This clone was counted between two and nine times. The gene calls are TRBV6-5 and TRBJ1-6, with D possibly TRBD1 on 5 matching bases. CDR1 and CDR2 from the germline V gene are MNHEY and SVGAGI. V lost 0 bases and J lost 7, with 10 bases in between. The CDR3 sequence is 15 residues long. The CDR3 DNA reads TGTGCCAGCAGTTACTCGAGACAGCTAAATTCACCCCTCCACTTT. Its translation: CASSYSRQLNSPLHF.